Below, one TCR beta chain is given with its context. Its specificity is unknown. The data were produced by immunoSEQ multiplex PCR, yet TCRdb's version contains in-frame clones alone and is incomplete. The repertoire holds 150,000 to 200,000 clones, just over 90% seen once, with roughly 1.2% in the top ten. The data are from a study of T cell responses to AZD1222 COVID-19 vaccine. The study, taken as a whole, reports: Donor demographics were predominantly white British with a female majority; clonal diversity may be underestimated.

The CDR3 is 12 residues long. Germline CDR1 and CDR2: SEHNR and FQNEAQ (reference sequence). Trimming pared 3 bases from V and 7 bases from J, leaving 6 bases between. The genes are TRBV7-9 and TRBJ2-2, with D unresolved. Source: peripheral blood, taken 28 days after the second AZD1222 dose. The sequence was obtained from an adult who received the AZD1222 COVID-19 vaccine. Written as DNA, the CDR3 is TGTGCCAGCAGCTTGCCGATCGGGGAGCTGTTTTTT. Amino acids: CASSLPIGELFF.